The sequence of this T cell receptor beta chain was determined in a study of identical twins (dated by TCRdb to 2016 to 2018). Regarding the complete study: The study deep-sequenced TCR alpha and beta repertoires from monozygotic twins, unrelated adults of various ages and cord blood to test whether fetal clonotypes persist. To rule out contamination, the twin experiments were replicated at different times with different library preparation protocols.

Library preparation employed 5' RACE. The instrument was an Illumina HiSeq 2000. A universal primer binding site was added through template switching, and the final cDNA carried a unique molecular identifier so that TCR cDNA molecules could be counted accurately. Specific primers in the conserved constant-segment region were used to synthesize first-strand cDNA for TCR alpha and beta chains. To control for contamination, every cDNA library was double barcoded, receiving both a SMART-Mk sample barcode and Illumina barcodes. Two successive PCR steps introduced TruSeq adapter sequences along with Illumina sample barcodes. TCR alpha and beta cDNA libraries were sequenced on the Illumina HiSeq platform with custom primers. As for the authors' bioinformatics: MiGEC processed the raw reads to extract unique molecular identifiers, while MiXCR was used to determine the CDR3 positions. Recombination models were inferred per individual with the repgenHMM and IGoR tools using an EM algorithm. Shared clonotype analysis was performed with the tcR package in R, normalizing sharing by the product of cloneset sizes. To study raw recombination without the effects of thymic and clonal selection, out-of-frame nonproductive sequences were analyzed. TCRdb cleaned the public reads at Q25 with fastp, built clones with MiXCR and kept in-frame beta chains. Rows matching on CDR3 protein sequence are summarized as one entry with the most common DNA and genes. TCRdb's processing, not the study's, gives the V and J calls here. This sample has some 250,000 distinct CDR3 sequences in its table, and about 13% of those were observed once. The top ten constitute roughly 4.2% of the sample.

Overall results and qualifications from the work: Compared with coincidental sharing between unrelated individuals, out-of-frame TCR alpha sequences shared between twins showed an excess of sequences with low generation probability. Fewer insertions were carried by abundant cord blood beta clonotypes; a weaker similar trend was observed in young adult naive repertoires, while no such trend was observed in memory repertoires. Because the same donors could not be followed over many years, the conclusions relied on cross-sectional statistical analysis. A weaker excess of twin sharing was found in beta out-of-frame sequences because the signal-to-noise ratio was lowered by fewer shared sequences. Invariant T cells such as MAIT and iNKT could partly confound zero-insertion analyses, although diverse VJ usage argued against such confounding for most clonotypes. In monozygotic twins, recombination models systematically underestimated out-of-frame TCR alpha sharing, but the models matched the sharing seen between unrelated individuals.

Relative to germline, V is 2 bases shorter and J is 9 bases shorter, with 14 bases between their ends. The CDR3 numbers 14 residues from cysteine through phenylalanine. Only CDR3 DNA remains: 42 bases, in frame from the first base. Based on the germline V gene, the CDR1 and CDR2 sequences are MNHEY and SVGAGI. Every donor was a healthy Caucasian. Three pairs of female monozygotic twins, all aged about 18 to 29 years, made up the twin cohort. Miltenyi CD45RO+ enrichment and human naive T-cell isolation kits were used to isolate memory (CD45RO+) and naive T cells from PBMC. This clonotype was counted only a few times. Its antigen remains unidentified. Within one base of it there is no much larger clone, and no base qualities were kept. These data were also filed under a second study, of yellow fever vaccine responses in identical twins. The second paper further reports: The T cell response to vaccination in identical twins was reported by the authors to appear partly convergent and partly personalized. In identical twins, the study followed T cell clones that responded to the vaccine with precision.

The receptor was derived from a woman younger than 30 in good health. Source material: memory (CD45RO+) T cells sorted from blood. The sample's cell subset or site label is to be understood as: CD45RO+ enriched T cells. This chain joins TRBV6-5 to TRBJ1-5; the D gene cannot be named for sure. The CDR3 region has the sequence CASSYRMEGPPQHF. The sequence in DNA is TGTGCCAGCAGTTACCGCATGGAAGGTCCGCCCCAGCATTTT.